The 29 T cell receptor beta chains in this list originate from one sample, sequenced in a study of CD8+ T cells in alopecia areata. Treatment defined: oral pan-JAK inhibitor, 5-10 mg twice daily. Sequencing used cDNA as its template, made by extracting RNA and reverse transcribing it. Profiled with immunoSEQ multiplex PCR; TCRdb holds only in-frame clones, not every one. The sample shows some 190,000 clones, less than 70% of them seen only once. The sequences come from CD4+ T cells sorted from blood, collected around week 50, from a patient treated with tofacitinib. These receptors all come from a human donor with alopecia areata.

V is TRBV4-1 and J is TRBJ1-6; no clear D gene. Germline-derived CDR1 and CDR2 are MGHRA and YSYEKL. V lost 0 bases, J lost 11 bases, and 8 bases lay in between. The CDR3 spans 13 residues. CDR3 sequence (DNA): TGCGCCAGCAGCCAAGATCGGGCGGCACCCCTCCACTTT. As protein: CASSQDRAAPLHF.

The rearrangement uses TRBV27 and TRBJ2-1, with TRBD1 identical over 7 bases. This CDR3 is built from 15 residues. Looked up from germline, CDR1 is MNHEY and CDR2 is SMNVEV (reference sequence). V shed 3 bases and J 2 bases; nucleotides not matched to a gene: 4. CDR3 nucleotides: TGTGCCAGCAGTTTGGGACAGCCAACCTACAATGAGCAGTTCTTC. Its protein is CASSLGQPTYNEQFF.

The chain employs TRBV4-3 and TRBJ1-2; the D is unclear. Germline V CDR1 and CDR2: LGHNA, YSLEER. V was clipped by 0 bases and J by 4 bases, with 12 bases between them. This CDR3 has 15 amino acids. CDR3 sequence: CASSQDPVESYGYTF. CDR3 coding DNA: TGCGCCAGCAGCCAAGATCCCGTTGAGTCCTATGGCTACACCTTC.

V gene TRBV5-1 combines with J gene TRBJ2-6, with D unclear. Germline loops: CDR1 SGHRS, CDR2 YFSETQ. The CDR3 runs to 14 residues. Between the trimmed V and J ends, which lost 1 base and 2 bases, there was a span of 4 bases. CDR3 DNA sequence: TGCGCCAGCAGCTTGTTTCCTGGGGCCAACGTCCTGACTTTC. Encoded protein: CASSLFPGANVLTF.

The genes are TRBV11-2 and TRBJ2-1; tentative D call: TRBD1 (5 bases). The V end was cut by 3 bases, the J end by 7 bases, with 13 bases between. CDR1 is SGHAT and CDR2 is FQNNGV in the germline V gene. CDR3 length: 14 amino acids. DNA for the CDR3: TGTGCCAGCAGCTTGCAGGGTGAAGTGAATGAGCAGTTCTTC. It specifies CASSLQGEVNEQFF.

This clone was recorded only once. The V and J genes are TRBV7-8 and TRBJ1-6; 8 bases are a match to TRBD1. The CDR3 spans 18 residues. V shed 5 bases, J shed 7 bases, and the junction held 16 bases outside the gene matches. Germline V CDR1 and CDR2: SGHVS, FQNEAQ. CDR3 region: CASSRLGTGILGNSPLHF. The CDR3 nucleotides read TGTGCCAGCAGCCGTCTTGGGACAGGTATCTTAGGAAATTCACCCCTCCACTTT.

V gene TRBV6-4 combines with J gene TRBJ2-2; D perhaps matches TRBD1 (6 bases). There are 14 residues in the CDR3. The V and J ends lost 8 bases and 0 bases respectively, with 10 bases between them. CDR1 and CDR2 from the germline V gene are MRHNA and SNTAGT. The CDR3 DNA sequence: TGTGCCAGCTCCAGGGGACCGAACACCGGGGAGCTGTTTTTT. Translating it yields CASSRGPNTGELFF.

V is TRBV4-1 and J is TRBJ2-2, with TRBD2 matching 10 bases. Trimming cost V 7 bases and J 7 bases; bases outside gene matches: 9. This CDR3 has 15 amino acids. Germline CDR1 is MGHRA and CDR2 is YSYEKL. CDR3 region: CASKRSGGAGGELFF. DNA for the CDR3: TGCGCCAGCAAGAGGAGCGGGGGGGCAGGCGGGGAGCTGTTTTTT.

V usage is TRBV29-1 and J usage is TRBJ2-7; D may correspond to TRBD1 or TRBD2 (5 bases each). CDR3 length equals 14 residues. In germline, CDR1 is SQVTM, CDR2 ANQGSEA. V was shortened by 6 bases and J by 3 bases, with 18 bases between the two germline ends. CDR3 amino acids: CSVSRSAGSYEQYF. CDR3 DNA sequence: TGCAGCGTATCCAGATCGGCAGGGAGCTACGAGCAGTACTTC.

The rearrangement uses TRBV30 and TRBJ1-1, with D possibly matching TRBD1 (5 bases). Germline assignment: CDR1 GTSNPN and CDR2 SVGIG (reference sequence). The CDR3 is 12 residues long. With 7 bases removed from V and 4 bases from J, the gap between germline ends came to 13 bases. Here the CDR3 reads CASTGPSTEAFF. The CDR3 region has the DNA TGTGCCTCAACAGGCCCCTCCACTGAAGCTTTCTTT.

The chain combines TRBV30 with TRBJ1-2; 10 nucleotides align to TRBD1. The CDR3 runs 17 residues. The ends lost 0 bases at V and 6 bases at J; junction bases unmatched: 13. Germline CDR1 GTSNPN, CDR2 SVGIG (reference sequence). The CDR3 coding sequence is TGTGCCTGGAGTGTACGGGTCGGAACTGGGACAGGGGATGGCTACACCTTC. It translates to CAWSVRVGTGTGDGYTF.

The chain is built from TRBV5-1 and TRBJ2-5; D is unresolved. CDR3 size: 12 residues. The V and J ends lost 4 bases and 0 bases respectively, with 4 bases between them. In germline, CDR1 is SGHRS, CDR2 YFSETQ. The DNA for the CDR3 is TGCGCCAGCAGCCCCAACCAAGAGACCCAGTACTTC. Protein product: CASSPNQETQYF.

The chain has TRBV9 and TRBJ2-2; D unclear. Deletions cut 0 bases from V and 7 bases from J, with 10 bases between. Germline V lookup: CDR1 SGDLS, CDR2 YYNGEE. The CDR3 contains 14 residues. The CDR3 coding sequence is TGTGCCAGCAGCGTAGATCAGCGCGGCGGGGAGCTGTTTTTT. It translates to CASSVDQRGGELFF.

The V and J genes are TRBV6-5 and TRBJ1-5, with a tentative D call TRBD1 (5 bases). The V and J ends lost 7 bases and 7 bases respectively, with 11 bases between them. The CDR3 is 12 residues long. Germline loops: CDR1 MNHEY, CDR2 SVGAGI. The CDR3 DNA reads TGTGCCAGCAACCGGTGGGGGCAGCCCCAGCATTTT. It is translated as CASNRWGQPQHF.

V gene TRBV6-5 combines with J gene TRBJ2-7; TRBD2 matches at 9 bases. This CDR3 comprises 15 residues. The V gene's germline CDR1 is MNHEY and CDR2 SVGAGI. V dropped 9 bases and J dropped 2; count of bases not matched to a gene: 11. Here the CDR3 DNA reads TGTGCCAGTTCTAATAGCGGGGGCCCTCCCTACGAGCAGTACTTC. Protein sequence: CASSNSGGPPYEQYF.

The chain employs TRBV14 and TRBJ2-1; the D is unclear. Germline V gene sequence: CDR1 SGHDN, CDR2 FVKESK. This CDR3 is built from 16 residues. V shed 3 bases and J shed 0 bases, with 12 bases lying between them. CDR3 DNA: TGTGCCAGCAGCCAGCTGAAATTTAGCTCCTACAATGAGCAGTTCTTC. This sequence encodes CASSQLKFSSYNEQFF.

This chain connects TRBV5-1 to TRBJ2-5; 8 nucleotides match TRBD1. In germline, CDR1 is SGHRS, CDR2 YFSETQ. The CDR3 runs 15 residues. V lost 8 bases, J lost 1 base, and 10 bases stayed unmatched. CDR3 DNA sequence: TGCGCCAGTACCGGGACAGGATCTCTCCAAGAGACCCAGTACTTC. Its protein product is CASTGTGSLQETQYF. The full variable domain, with the rest looked up from reference TRBV5-1 and TRBJ2-5, is KAGVTQTPRYLIKTRGQQVTLSCSPISGHRSVSWYQQTPGQGLQFLFEYFSETQRNKGNFPGRFSGRQFSNSRSEMNVSTLELGDSALYLCASTGTGSLQETQYFGPGTRLLVL.

This clone was seen a handful of times. The chain links TRBV10-3 to TRBJ2-7; 7 positions match TRBD1. This CDR3 contains 13 residues. Germline V CDR1 and CDR2: ENHRY, SYGVKD. Unmatched junction bases numbered 8, after V lost 6 bases and J lost 6 bases. The DNA for the CDR3 is TGTGCCATCAGAACGCTCGGGGACAGCGAGCAGTACTTC. This encodes CAIRTLGDSEQYF.

The CDR3 region is CASSQLGQGYTQYF. For the CDR3, the DNA is TGCGCCAGCAGCCAGCTTGGACAGGGGTATACGCAGTATTTT. The chain has TRBV5-1 and TRBJ2-3, with 9 bases identical to TRBD1. The CDR3 spans 14 residues. Germline V gene data show CDR1 as SGHRS and CDR2 as YFSETQ. V shed 4 bases and J 7 bases; nucleotides not matched to a gene: 7.

This clone was seen only a few times. At the DNA level, this CDR3 is encoded by other sequences in the same sample as well. This rearrangement joins TRBV29-1 to TRBJ1-2, with a weak D call TRBD1 (5 bases). The CDR3 runs to 12 residues. Germline values: CDR1 SQVTM, CDR2 ANQGSEA. The germline V and J ends were trimmed by 3 bases and 2 bases, with 7 bases remaining between them. The CDR3 nucleotides are TGCAGCGTTGACAGGGCCAACTATGGCTACACCTTC. It specifies CSVDRANYGYTF.

This clone was picked up a small number of times. This chain uses TRBV28 with TRBJ1-2; 10 nucleotides line up with TRBD1. The germline gives CDR1 MDHEN, CDR2 SYDVKM. The CDR3 is 14 amino acids. V was pared by 3 bases and J by 5 bases, with 3 bases of the junction left unmatched. DNA of the CDR3: TGTGCCAGCAGTTTCGACAGGGGGCCTTATGGCTACACCTTC. It codes for CASSFDRGPYGYTF.

V usage is TRBV29-1 and J usage is TRBJ1-1; D not resolved. Trimming shortened V by 4 bases and J by 7 bases, and 10 bases separated the two germline ends. Germline CDR1 and CDR2: SQVTM and ANQGSEA. This CDR3 is built from 11 residues. The CDR3 bases are TGCAGCGTTGGTCATCGGGATGAAGCTTTCTTT. Protein sequence: CSVGHRDEAFF.

The CDR3 DNA reads TGTGCCAGCTCACCCTTGGACACCCCCTATGGCTACACCTTC. Amino acid sequence: CASSPLDTPYGYTF. The V call is TRBV18, the J call TRBJ1-2; a possible D gene is TRBD1 (5 bases). Between the trimmed V and J ends, which lost 3 bases and 4 bases, there was a span of 12 bases. This CDR3 spans 14 amino acids. Per the germline V gene, CDR1 is KGHSH and CDR2 is LQKENI.

The chain combines TRBV9 with TRBJ1-5; D remains ambiguous. Trimming removed 0 bases from V and 0 bases from J, with 7 bases in between. Germline CDR1 reads SGDLS; CDR2 reads YYNGEE. The CDR3 totals 15 residues. The CDR3 loop is CASSVDANSNQPQHF. In DNA form, the CDR3 reads TGTGCCAGCAGCGTAGATGCGAATAGCAATCAGCCCCAGCATTTT.

The chain joins TRBV29-1 to TRBJ2-1; no clear D. Germline CDR1 reads SQVTM; CDR2 reads ANQGSEA. The CDR3 length is 14 residues. Trimming pared 6 bases from V and 7 bases from J, leaving 19 bases between. The chain's CDR3 is CSVGDSGFGNEQFF. CDR3 nucleotides: TGCAGCGTCGGTGACTCGGGTTTCGGTAATGAGCAGTTCTTC.

This clone has only one observation. The chain recombines TRBV4-1 with TRBJ2-5; tentatively, D is TRBD2 (5 bases). V lost 0 bases and J 5 bases, leaving 13 bases between the germline ends. This CDR3 is built from 15 residues. Germline CDR1 reads MGHRA; CDR2 reads YSYEKL. Written as DNA, the CDR3 is TGCGCCAGCAGCCAAGATCTCGGGCGAGGGGAGACCCAGTACTTC. Protein: CASSQDLGRGETQYF.

This clone has a count of ten or more. Within the sample, other DNA sequences also encode this same CDR3. The rearrangement joins TRBV9 to TRBJ1-6; a possible D gene is TRBD1 (5 bases). There are 14 residues in the CDR3. With 3 bases removed from V and 5 bases from J, the gap between germline ends came to 9 bases. The germline gives CDR1 SGDLS, CDR2 YYNGEE. The CDR3 loop reads CASSGGTDNSPLHF. The DNA of the CDR3 is TGTGCCAGCAGCGGCGGGACGGATAATTCACCCCTCCACTTT.

The chain carries TRBV5-6 and TRBJ1-1; D is possibly TRBD1 (6 bases). This CDR3 is 14 amino acids long. V was pared by 4 bases and J by 0 bases, with 10 bases between. Germline assignment: CDR1 SGHDT and CDR2 YYEEEE. CDR3 in amino acids: CASSPRGMNTEAFF. The CDR3 coding sequence is TGTGCCAGCAGCCCCAGGGGAATGAACACTGAAGCTTTCTTT.

The chain links TRBV7-2 to TRBJ1-2, with D uncertain. The V end lost 2 bases, the J end lost 2 bases, and 9 bases lay between the germline ends. The germline V gene has CDR1 SGHTA and CDR2 FQGNSA. This CDR3 region has 14 residues. CDR3: CASSLPSRNYGYTF. The DNA of the CDR3 is TGTGCCAGCAGCTTACCATCTAGAAACTATGGCTACACCTTC. The whole variable domain, filled in from reference TRBV7-2 and TRBJ1-2, reads GAGVSQSPSNKVTEKGKDVELRCDPISGHTALYWYRQSLGQGLEFLIYFQGNSAPDKSGLPSDRFSAERTGGSVSTLTIQRTQQEDSAVYLCASSLPSRNYGYTFGSGTRLTVV.